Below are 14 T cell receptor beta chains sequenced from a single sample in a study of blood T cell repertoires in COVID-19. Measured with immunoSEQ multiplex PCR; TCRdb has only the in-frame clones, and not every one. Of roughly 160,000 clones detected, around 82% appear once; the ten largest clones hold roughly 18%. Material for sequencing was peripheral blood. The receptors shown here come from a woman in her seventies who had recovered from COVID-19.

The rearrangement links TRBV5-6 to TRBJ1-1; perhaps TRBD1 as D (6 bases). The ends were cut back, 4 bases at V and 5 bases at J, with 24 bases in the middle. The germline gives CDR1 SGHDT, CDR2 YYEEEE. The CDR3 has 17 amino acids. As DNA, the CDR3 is TGTGCCAGCAGCCTTCACAGGGTGTATGTTGTGGGGACTGAAGCTTTCTTT. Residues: CASSLHRVYVVGTEAFF.

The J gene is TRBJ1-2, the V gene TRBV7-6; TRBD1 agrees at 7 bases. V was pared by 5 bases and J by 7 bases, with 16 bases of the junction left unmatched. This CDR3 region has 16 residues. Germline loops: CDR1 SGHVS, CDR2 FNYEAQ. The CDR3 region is CASSIYRGSVPFGYTF. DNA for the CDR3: TGTGCCAGCAGCATCTACAGGGGCAGTGTTCCCTTTGGCTACACCTTC.

CDR3 sequence (DNA): TGTGCCAGCAGCCCGGGGGGCCAACCCCGGGAGACCCAGTACTTC. It specifies CASSPGGQPRETQYF. This chain joins TRBV7-6 and TRBJ2-5; D may be TRBD2 (7 bases). CDR1 and CDR2 from the germline V gene are SGHVS and FNYEAQ. Trimming shortened V by 5 bases and J by 5 bases, and 18 bases separated the two germline ends. The CDR3 spans 15 residues.

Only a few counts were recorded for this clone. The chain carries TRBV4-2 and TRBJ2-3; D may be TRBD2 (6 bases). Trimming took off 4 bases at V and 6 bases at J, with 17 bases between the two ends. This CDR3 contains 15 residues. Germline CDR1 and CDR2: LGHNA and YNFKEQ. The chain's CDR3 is CASSPAGDFGDTQYF. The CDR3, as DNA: TGTGCCAGCAGCCCAGCTGGGGACTTCGGGGATACGCAGTATTTT.

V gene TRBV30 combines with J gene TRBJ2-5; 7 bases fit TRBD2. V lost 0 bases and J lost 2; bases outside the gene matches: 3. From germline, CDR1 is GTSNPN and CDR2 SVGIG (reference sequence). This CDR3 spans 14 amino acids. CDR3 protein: CAWSVGGVQETQYF. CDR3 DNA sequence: TGTGCCTGGAGTGTGGGGGGGGTACAAGAGACCCAGTACTTC.

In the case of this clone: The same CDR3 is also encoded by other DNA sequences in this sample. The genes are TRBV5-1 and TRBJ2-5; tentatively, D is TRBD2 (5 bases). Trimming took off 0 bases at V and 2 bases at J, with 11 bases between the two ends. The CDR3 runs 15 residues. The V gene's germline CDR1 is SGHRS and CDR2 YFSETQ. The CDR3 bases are TGCGCCAGCAGCTTGGGGACTGGTAGGCAAGAGACCCAGTACTTC. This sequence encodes CASSLGTGRQETQYF.

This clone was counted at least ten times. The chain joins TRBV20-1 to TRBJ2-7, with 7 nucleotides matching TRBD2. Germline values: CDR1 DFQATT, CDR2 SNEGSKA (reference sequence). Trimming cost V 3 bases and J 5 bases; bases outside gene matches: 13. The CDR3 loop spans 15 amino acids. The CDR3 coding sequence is TGCAGTGCTAGTGACCCTAGCGGCCCCTTAGACGAGCAGTACTTC. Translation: CSASDPSGPLDEQYF.

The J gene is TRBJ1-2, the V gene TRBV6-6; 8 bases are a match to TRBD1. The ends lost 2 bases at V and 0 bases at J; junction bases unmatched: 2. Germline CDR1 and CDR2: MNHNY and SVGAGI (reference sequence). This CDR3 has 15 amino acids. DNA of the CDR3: TGTGCCAGCAGTTACGGGGACAGGCCTAACTATGGCTACACCTTC. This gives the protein CASSYGDRPNYGYTF.

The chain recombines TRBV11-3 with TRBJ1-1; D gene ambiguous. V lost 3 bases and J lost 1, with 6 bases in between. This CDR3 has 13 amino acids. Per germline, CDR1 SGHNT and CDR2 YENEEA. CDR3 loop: CASSFGENTEAFF. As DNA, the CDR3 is TGTGCCAGCAGCTTCGGGGAGAACACTGAAGCTTTCTTT.

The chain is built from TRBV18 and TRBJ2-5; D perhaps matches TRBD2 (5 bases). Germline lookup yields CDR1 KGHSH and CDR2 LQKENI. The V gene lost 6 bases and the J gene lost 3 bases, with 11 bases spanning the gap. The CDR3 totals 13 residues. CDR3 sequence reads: CASSPGEKETQYF. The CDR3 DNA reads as TGTGCCAGCTCCCCCGGGGAGAAAGAGACCCAGTACTTC.

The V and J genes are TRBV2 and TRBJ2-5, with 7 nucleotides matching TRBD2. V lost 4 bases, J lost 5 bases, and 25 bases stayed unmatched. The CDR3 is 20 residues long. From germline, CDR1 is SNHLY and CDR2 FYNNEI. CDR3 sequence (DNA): TGTGCCAGCAGTGCCGACCGGGGGAGCCGGGACTACCCCCTCGAGGAGACCCAGTACTTC. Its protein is CASSADRGSRDYPLEETQYF.

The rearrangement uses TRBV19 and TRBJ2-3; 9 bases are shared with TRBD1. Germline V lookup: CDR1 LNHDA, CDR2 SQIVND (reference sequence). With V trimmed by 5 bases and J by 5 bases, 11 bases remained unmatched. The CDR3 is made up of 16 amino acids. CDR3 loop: CASSAPYRGRRDTQYF. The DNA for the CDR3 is TGTGCCAGTAGTGCGCCGTACAGGGGGCGTAGAGATACGCAGTATTTT.

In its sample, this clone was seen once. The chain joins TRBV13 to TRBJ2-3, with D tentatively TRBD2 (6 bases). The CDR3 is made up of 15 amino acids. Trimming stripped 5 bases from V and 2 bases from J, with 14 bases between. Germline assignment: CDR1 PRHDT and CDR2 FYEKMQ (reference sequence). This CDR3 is CASSREGLYTDTQYF. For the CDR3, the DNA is TGTGCCAGCAGCCGAGAGGGACTTTACACAGATACGCAGTATTTT.

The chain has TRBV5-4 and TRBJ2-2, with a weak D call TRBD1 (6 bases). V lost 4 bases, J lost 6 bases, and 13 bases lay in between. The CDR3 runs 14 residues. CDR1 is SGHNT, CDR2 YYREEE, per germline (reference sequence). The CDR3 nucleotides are TGTGCCAGCAGCGACGACAGGTTGCCCGGGGAGCTGTTTTTT. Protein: CASSDDRLPGELFF.